These 10 T cell receptor beta chains came from one sample sequenced in a study of cytomegalovirus exposure and HLA in healthy donors (dated by TCRdb to 2015 to 2018). The library came from the immunoSEQ multiplex PCR assay. The multiplex PCR relied on a mix of 60 forward primers for TCR Vbeta segments and 13 reverse primers for TCR Jbeta segments. TCRdb mirrors the immuneACCESS table, restricted to in-frame sequences. Some clones are absent from its copies; in checked studies, under half trace to an unresolved V gene, and the reason for the others is unknown. The sample records approximately 110,000 clones, 70% to 85% of which are singletons. Clones ranked in the top ten supply around 13% of the sample. The sample consisted of PBMCs. Every receptor here comes from a woman between 40 and 55 years old in good health and CMV-seropositive.

V gene TRBV6-5 combines with J gene TRBJ2-5, with a tentative D call TRBD2 (6 bases). The CDR3 totals 14 residues. Trimming left V 6 bases short and J 4 bases short, with 15 bases between. Germline V gene sequence: CDR1 MNHEY, CDR2 SVGAGI. Here the CDR3 DNA reads TGTGCCAGCAGCACCCGGAGGGTCGGAGAGACCCAGTACTTC. Its protein is CASSTRRVGETQYF.

The V call is TRBV6-5, the J call TRBJ2-7, with D maybe TRBD2 (5 bases). V was cut by 2 bases and J by 4 bases, with 12 bases left in between. Germline V gene data show CDR1 as MNHEY and CDR2 as SVGAGI. The CDR3 has 14 residues. CDR3 amino acids: CASSYPGSRYEQYF. The CDR3, as DNA: TGTGCCAGCAGTTACCCGGGGTCAAGGTACGAGCAGTACTTC.

CDR3 DNA: TGTGCCAGCAGTGAAGCAGGGAGGTATGGCTACACCTTC. It specifies CASSEAGRYGYTF. The chain uses TRBV6-1 and TRBJ1-2, with D unclear. Germline CDR1 reads MNHNS; CDR2 reads SASEGT. This CDR3 is 13 amino acids long. Trimming took 0 bases from V and 5 from J, leaving 7 bases between them.

This sequence joins TRBV29-1 and TRBJ2-7; D is ambiguous. The germline V gene has CDR1 SQVTM and CDR2 ANQGSEA. The CDR3 is 13 residues long. V lost 4 bases and J lost 2, with 12 bases in between. In DNA form, the CDR3 reads TGCAGCGTTGCTACAGATACTCCCTACGAGCAGTACTTC. It codes for CSVATDTPYEQYF.

V is TRBV6-1 and J is TRBJ2-7, with TRBD2 matching 11 bases. The CDR3 consists of 15 residues. The germline CDR1 and CDR2 sequences are MNHNS and SASEGT. The ends lost 4 bases at V and 4 bases at J; junction bases unmatched: 6. The CDR3 loop is CASSASGRKTYEQYF. The CDR3 DNA is TGTGCCAGCAGTGCTAGCGGGAGGAAGACGTACGAGCAGTACTTC.

This clone came up once. This chain uses TRBV5-1 with TRBJ1-4; D may be TRBD1 (6 bases). Germline V gene data show CDR1 as SGHRS and CDR2 as YFSETQ. The CDR3 runs to 14 residues. V dropped 3 bases and J dropped 5 bases, with 11 bases sitting between them. The CDR3 loop reads CASSWGHQNEKLFF. CDR3 coding DNA: TGCGCCAGCAGCTGGGGACACCAGAATGAAAAACTGTTTTTT.

This chain links TRBV2 with TRBJ2-2; D gene ambiguous. The CDR3 is 16 amino acids. CDR1 and CDR2 from the germline V gene are SNHLY and FYNNEI. V was clipped by 7 bases and J by 0 bases, with 15 bases between them. The CDR3 DNA follows: TGTGCCAGCACCCCGTCAGAGCGCTCGAACACCGGGGAGCTGTTTTTT. Encoded protein: CASTPSERSNTGELFF.

The chain combines TRBV27 with TRBJ1-1; no definite D call. Germline V gives CDR1 MNHEY, CDR2 SMNVEV (reference sequence). Trimming shortened V by 3 bases and J by 7 bases, and 24 bases separated the two germline ends. The CDR3 consists of 17 residues. CDR3 region: CASSLVGVEGNWDEAFF. In DNA, the CDR3 is TGTGCCAGCAGTTTGGTCGGGGTGGAGGGTAATTGGGATGAAGCTTTCTTT.

The chain joins TRBV5-1 to TRBJ2-7; 13 positions match TRBD2. The CDR3 is 17 residues long. After removal of 3 bases from V and 5 bases from J, the junction contained 11 bases not matched to a gene. Germline V gene sequence: CDR1 SGHRS, CDR2 YFSETQ. CDR3 DNA: TGCGCCAGCAGCTCCGGACTAGCGGGAGTAAGAGAAAACGAGCAGTACTTC. This codes for CASSSGLAGVRENEQYF.

With respect to this clone: Germline is not matched at one junction end, which may reflect a read error. The chain uses TRBV6-5 and TRBJ2-7; D possibly corresponds to TRBD2 (6 bases). Germline lookup yields CDR1 MNHEY and CDR2 SVGAGI. The CDR3 length is 13 residues. The CDR3 protein is CASSYSWGSRGVF. CDR3 sequence (DNA): TGTGCCAGCAGTTACTCTTGGGGGAGCCGCGGGGTCTTC.